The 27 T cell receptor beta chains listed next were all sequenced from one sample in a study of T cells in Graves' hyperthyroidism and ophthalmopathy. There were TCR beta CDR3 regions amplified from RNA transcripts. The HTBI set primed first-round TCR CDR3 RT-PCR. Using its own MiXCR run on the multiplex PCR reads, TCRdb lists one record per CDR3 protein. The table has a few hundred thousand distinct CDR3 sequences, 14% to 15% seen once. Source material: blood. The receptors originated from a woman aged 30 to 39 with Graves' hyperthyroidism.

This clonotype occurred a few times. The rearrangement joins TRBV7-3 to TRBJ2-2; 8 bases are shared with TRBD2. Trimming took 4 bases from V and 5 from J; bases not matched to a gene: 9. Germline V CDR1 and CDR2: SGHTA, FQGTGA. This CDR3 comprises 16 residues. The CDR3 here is CASSSKAGVGTGELFF. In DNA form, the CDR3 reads TGTGCCAGCAGCTCGAAAGCGGGAGTGGGTACCGGGGAGCTGTTTTTT.

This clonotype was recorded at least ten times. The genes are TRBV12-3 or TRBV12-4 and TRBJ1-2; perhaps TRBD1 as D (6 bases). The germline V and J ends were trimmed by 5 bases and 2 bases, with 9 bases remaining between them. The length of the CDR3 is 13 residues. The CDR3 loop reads CASSGGANYGYTF. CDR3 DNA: TGTGCCAGCAGTGGGGGGGCAAACTATGGCTACACCTTC.

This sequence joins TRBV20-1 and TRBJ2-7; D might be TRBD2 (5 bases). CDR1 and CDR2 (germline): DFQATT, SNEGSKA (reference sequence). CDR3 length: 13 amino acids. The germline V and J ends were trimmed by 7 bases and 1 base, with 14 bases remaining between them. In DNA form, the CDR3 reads TGCAGTGGGGTAGCGCATATTTCCTACGAGCAGTACTTC. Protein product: CSGVAHISYEQYF.

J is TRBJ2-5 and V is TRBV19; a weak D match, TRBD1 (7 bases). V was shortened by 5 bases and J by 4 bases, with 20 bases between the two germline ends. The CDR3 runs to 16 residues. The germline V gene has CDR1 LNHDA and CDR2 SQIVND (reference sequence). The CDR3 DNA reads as TGTGCCAGTAGTCGCCTGACAGGGCGGGGTGGAGAGACCCAGTACTTC. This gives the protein CASSRLTGRGGETQYF.

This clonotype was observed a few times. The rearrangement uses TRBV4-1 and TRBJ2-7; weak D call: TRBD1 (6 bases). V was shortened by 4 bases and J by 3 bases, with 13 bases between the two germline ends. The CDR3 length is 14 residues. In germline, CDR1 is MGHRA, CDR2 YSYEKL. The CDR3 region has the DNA TGCGCCAGCAGCCCAGAGGGGGAGAACTACGAGCAGTACTTC. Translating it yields CASSPEGENYEQYF.

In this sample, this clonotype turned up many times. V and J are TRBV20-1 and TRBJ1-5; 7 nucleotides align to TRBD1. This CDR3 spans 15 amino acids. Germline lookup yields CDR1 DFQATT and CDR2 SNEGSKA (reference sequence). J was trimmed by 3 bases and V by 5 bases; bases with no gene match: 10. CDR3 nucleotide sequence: TGCAGTGCTCCACCCGCCGGACAGGTCAATCAGCCCCAGCATTTT. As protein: CSAPPAGQVNQPQHF.

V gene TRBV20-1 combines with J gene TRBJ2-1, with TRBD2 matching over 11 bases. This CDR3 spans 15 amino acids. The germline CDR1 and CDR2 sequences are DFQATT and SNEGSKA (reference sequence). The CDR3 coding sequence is TGCGGTGTATTAAGAACTAGCGGGAGAACGAATGAGCAGTTCTTC. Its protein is CGVLRTSGRTNEQFF.

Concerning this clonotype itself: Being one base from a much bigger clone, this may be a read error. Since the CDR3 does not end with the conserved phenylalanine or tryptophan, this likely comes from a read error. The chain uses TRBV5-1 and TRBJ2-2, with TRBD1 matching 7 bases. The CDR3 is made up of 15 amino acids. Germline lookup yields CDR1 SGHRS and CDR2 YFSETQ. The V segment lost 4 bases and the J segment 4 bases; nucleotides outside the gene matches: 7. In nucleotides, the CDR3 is TGCGCCAGCAGCCCCGGACAGGAGATCACCGGGGAGCTGTTTCTT. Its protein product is CASSPGQEITGELFL.

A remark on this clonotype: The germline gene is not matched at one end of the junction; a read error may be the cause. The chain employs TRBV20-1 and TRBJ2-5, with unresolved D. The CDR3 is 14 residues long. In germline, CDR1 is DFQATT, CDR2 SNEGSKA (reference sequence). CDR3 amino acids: CSARGRPPGETQYF. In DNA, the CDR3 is TGCAGTGCCAGAGGTCGGCCCCCGGGAGAGACCCAGTACTTC.

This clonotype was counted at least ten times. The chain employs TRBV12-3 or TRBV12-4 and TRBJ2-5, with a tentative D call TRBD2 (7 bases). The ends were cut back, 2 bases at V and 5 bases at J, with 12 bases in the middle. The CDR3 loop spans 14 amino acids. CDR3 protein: CASSLRGGRETQYF. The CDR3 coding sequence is TGTGCCAGCAGTTTAAGGGGGGGAAGGGAGACCCAGTACTTC.

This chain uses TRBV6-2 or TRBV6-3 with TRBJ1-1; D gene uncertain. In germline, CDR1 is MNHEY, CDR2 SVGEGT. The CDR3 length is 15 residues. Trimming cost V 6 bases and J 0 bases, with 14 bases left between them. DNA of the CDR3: TGTGCCAGCAGGGGGATTTCGACTGTGAACACTGAAGCTTTCTTT. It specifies CASRGISTVNTEAFF.

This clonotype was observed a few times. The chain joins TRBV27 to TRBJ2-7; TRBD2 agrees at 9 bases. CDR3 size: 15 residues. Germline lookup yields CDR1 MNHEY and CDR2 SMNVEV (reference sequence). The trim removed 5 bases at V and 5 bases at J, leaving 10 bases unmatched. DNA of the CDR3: TGTGCCAGCAGTCCTAGACCGGGACTAGCCGACGAGCAGTACTTC. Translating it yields CASSPRPGLADEQYF.

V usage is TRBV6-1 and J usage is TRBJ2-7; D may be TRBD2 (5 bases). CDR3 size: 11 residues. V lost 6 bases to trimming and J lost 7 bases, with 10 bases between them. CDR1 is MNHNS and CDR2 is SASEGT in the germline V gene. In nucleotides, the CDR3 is TGTGCCAGCAGAAATGGACTTGAGCAGTACTTC. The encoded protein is CASRNGLEQYF.

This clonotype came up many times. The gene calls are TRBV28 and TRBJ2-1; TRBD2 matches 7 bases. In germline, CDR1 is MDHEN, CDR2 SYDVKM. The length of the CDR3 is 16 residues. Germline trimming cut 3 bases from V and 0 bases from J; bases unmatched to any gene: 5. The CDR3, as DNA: TGTGCCAGCAGTTTCCTAGCGGTGAGCTCCTACAATGAGCAGTTCTTC. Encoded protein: CASSFLAVSSYNEQFF.

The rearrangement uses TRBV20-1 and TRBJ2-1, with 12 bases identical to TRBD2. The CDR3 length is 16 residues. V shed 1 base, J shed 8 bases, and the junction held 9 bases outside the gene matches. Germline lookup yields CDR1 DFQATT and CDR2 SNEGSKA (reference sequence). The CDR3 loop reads CSARGTLAGGLDEQFF. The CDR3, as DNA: TGCAGTGCTAGAGGCACACTAGCGGGAGGTTTAGATGAGCAGTTCTTC.

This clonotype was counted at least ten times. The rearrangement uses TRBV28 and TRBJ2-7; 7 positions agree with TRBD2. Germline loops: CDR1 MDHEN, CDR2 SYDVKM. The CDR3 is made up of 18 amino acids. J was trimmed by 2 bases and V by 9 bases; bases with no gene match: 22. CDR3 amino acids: CASATLGSSGAGPYEQYF. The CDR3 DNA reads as TGTGCCAGTGCAACCCTGGGGAGCTCGGGAGCGGGACCCTACGAGCAGTACTTC.

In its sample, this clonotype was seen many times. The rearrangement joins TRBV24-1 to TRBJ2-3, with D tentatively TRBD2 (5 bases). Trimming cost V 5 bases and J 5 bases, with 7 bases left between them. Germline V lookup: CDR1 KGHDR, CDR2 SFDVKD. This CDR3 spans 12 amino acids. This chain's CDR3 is CATSGEQDTQYF. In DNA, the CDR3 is TGTGCCACCAGTGGGGAGCAAGATACGCAGTATTTT.

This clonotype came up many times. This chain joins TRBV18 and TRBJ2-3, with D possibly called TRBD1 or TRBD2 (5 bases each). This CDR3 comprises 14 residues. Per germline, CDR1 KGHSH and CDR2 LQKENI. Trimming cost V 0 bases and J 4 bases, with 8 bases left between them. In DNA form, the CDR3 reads TGTGCCAGCTCACCACCGTTGGGGGCAGATACGCAGTATTTT. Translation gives CASSPPLGADTQYF.

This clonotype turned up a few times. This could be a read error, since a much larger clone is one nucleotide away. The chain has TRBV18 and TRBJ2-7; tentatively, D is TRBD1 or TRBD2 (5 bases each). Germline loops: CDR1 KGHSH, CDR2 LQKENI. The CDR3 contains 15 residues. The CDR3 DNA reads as TGTGCCAGCCCACCCGGGACGGCCGGAGGACTCGAGCAGTACTTC. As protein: CASPPGTAGGLEQYF.

CDR3 loop: CSALMVTGTYEQYF. The CDR3 DNA follows: TGCAGTGCCCTAATGGTGACTGGGACCTACGAGCAGTACTTC. This chain uses TRBV20-1 with TRBJ2-7, with D hard to call. The CDR3 runs to 14 residues. Germline V gene data show CDR1 as DFQATT and CDR2 as SNEGSKA (reference sequence). Trimming pared 6 bases from V and 2 bases from J, leaving 17 bases between.

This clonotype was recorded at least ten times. The CDR3 here is CASSPGGPGGYNEQFF. For the CDR3, the DNA is TGTGCCAGCTCACCAGGGGGCCCCGGGGGCTACAATGAGCAGTTCTTC. The chain employs TRBV18 and TRBJ2-1; tentatively, D is TRBD1 or TRBD2 (6 bases each). V was trimmed by 2 bases and J by 3 bases, leaving 14 bases between them. Germline loops: CDR1 KGHSH, CDR2 LQKENI. CDR3 size: 16 residues. Filled out from reference TRBV18 and TRBJ2-1, the complete variable domain reads NAGVMQNPRHLVRRRGQEARLRCSPMKGHSHVYWYRQLPEEGLKFMVYLQKENIIDESGMPKERFSAEFPKEGPSILRIQQVVRGDSAAYFCASSPGGPGGYNEQFFGPGTRLTVL.

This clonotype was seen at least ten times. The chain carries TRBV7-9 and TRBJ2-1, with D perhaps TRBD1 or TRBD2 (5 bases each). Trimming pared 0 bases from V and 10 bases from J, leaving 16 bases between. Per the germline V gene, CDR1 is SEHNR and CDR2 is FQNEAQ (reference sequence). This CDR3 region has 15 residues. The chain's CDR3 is CASSLAFGRGREQFF. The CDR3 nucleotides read TGTGCCAGCAGCTTAGCTTTTGGCCGGGGACGGGAGCAGTTCTTC.

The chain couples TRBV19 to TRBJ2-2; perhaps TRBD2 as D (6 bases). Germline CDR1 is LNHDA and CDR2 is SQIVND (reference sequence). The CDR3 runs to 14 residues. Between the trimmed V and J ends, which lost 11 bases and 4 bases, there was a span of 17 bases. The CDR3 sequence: CAGIRGSTTGELFF. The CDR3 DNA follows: TGTGCCGGTATCCGGGGGTCCACCACCGGGGAGCTGTTTTTT.

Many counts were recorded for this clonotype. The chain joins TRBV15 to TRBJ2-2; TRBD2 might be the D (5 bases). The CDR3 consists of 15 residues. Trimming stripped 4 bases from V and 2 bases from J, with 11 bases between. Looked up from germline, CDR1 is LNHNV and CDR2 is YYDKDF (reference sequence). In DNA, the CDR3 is TGTGCCACCAGCACTCGGCTAGCCAACACCGGGGAGCTGTTTTTT. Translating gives CATSTRLANTGELFF. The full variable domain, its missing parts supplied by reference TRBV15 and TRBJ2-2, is DAMVIQNPRYQVTQFGKPVTLSCSQTLNHNVMYWYQQKSSQAPKLLFHYYDKDFNNEADTPDNFQSRRPNTSFCFLDIRSPGLGDTAMYLCATSTRLANTGELFFGEGSRLTVL.

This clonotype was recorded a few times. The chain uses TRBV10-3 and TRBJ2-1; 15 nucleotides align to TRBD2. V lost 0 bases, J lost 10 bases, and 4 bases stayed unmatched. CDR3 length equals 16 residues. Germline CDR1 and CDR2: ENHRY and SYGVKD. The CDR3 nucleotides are TGTGCCATCAGTGAGTCCGGACTAGCGGGAGGGGGGGAGCAGTTCTTC. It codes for CAISESGLAGGGEQFF.

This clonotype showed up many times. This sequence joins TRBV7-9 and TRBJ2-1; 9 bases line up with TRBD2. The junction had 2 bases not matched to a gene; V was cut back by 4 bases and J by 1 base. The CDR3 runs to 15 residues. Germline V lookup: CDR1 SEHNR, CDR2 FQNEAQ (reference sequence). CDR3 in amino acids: CASSYLAGSYNEQFF. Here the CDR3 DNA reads TGTGCCAGCAGCTATCTAGCGGGGTCCTACAATGAGCAGTTCTTC. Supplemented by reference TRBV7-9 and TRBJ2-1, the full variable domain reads DTGVSQNPRHKITKRGQNVTFRCDPISEHNRLYWYRQTLGQGPEFLTYFQNEAQLEKSRLLSDRFSAERPKGSFSTLEIQRTEQGDSAMYLCASSYLAGSYNEQFFGPGTRLTVL.

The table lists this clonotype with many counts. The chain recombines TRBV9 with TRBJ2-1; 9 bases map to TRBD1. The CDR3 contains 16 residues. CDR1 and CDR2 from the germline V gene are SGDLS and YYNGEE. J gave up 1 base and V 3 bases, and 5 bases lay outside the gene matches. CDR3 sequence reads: CASSAAGTGSYNEQFF. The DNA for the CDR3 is TGTGCCAGCAGCGCCGCCGGGACAGGGTCCTACAATGAGCAGTTCTTC.